Following are 22 T cell receptor beta chains from one sample sequenced in a study of brain T cells in children with intractable seizures. Time point: blood from clinic visit 5 months post-surgery; TSC patient then seizure free. The data were produced by immunoSEQ multiplex PCR, yet TCRdb's version contains in-frame clones alone and is incomplete. The sample includes a few hundred thousand clones, over 90% of them seen just once. The material was peripheral blood, obtained about 5 months after surgery. Source of these receptors: a boy in the first two years of life with tuberous sclerosis and intractable seizures.

V gene TRBV10-3 combines with J gene TRBJ1-3, with D maybe TRBD1 (5 bases). The V end was cut by 5 bases, the J end by 4 bases, with 21 bases between. The CDR3 has 17 residues. Germline values: CDR1 ENHRY, CDR2 SYGVKD. The CDR3 DNA follows: TGTGCCATCAGTCGTGGGGCCCTTACCTTCGCCGGAAACACCATATATTTT. Its protein is CAISRGALTFAGNTIYF.

The chain couples TRBV5-1 to TRBJ2-7, with D maybe TRBD1 (5 bases). The length of the CDR3 is 15 residues. The V and J ends lost 2 bases and 0 bases respectively, with 12 bases between them. Germline-derived CDR1 and CDR2 are SGHRS and YFSETQ. The CDR3 region has the DNA TGCGCCAGCAGCTTTAGGACATCTAGCTCCTACGAGCAGTACTTC. Protein: CASSFRTSSSYEQYF.

The chain has TRBV5-6 and TRBJ2-7; 10 bases are shared with TRBD2. Looked up from germline, CDR1 is SGHDT and CDR2 is YYEEEE. The CDR3 spans 15 residues. J gave up 5 bases and V 2 bases, and 7 bases lay outside the gene matches. CDR3 loop: CASSFAPSGSHEQYF. In DNA form, the CDR3 reads TGTGCCAGCAGCTTTGCGCCTAGCGGGAGCCACGAGCAGTACTTC. Looking up the rest from reference TRBV5-6 and TRBJ2-7 gives the full variable domain: DAGVTQSPTHLIKTRGQQVTLRCSPKSGHDTVSWYQQALGQGPQFIFQYYEEEERQRGNFPDRFSGHQFPNYSSELNVNALLLGDSALYLCASSFAPSGSHEQYFGPGTRLTVT.

V gene TRBV30 combines with J gene TRBJ1-1, with D unclear. This CDR3 contains 11 residues. CDR1 and CDR2 (germline): GTSNPN, SVGIG (reference sequence). Trimming took 2 bases from V and 6 from J, leaving 7 bases between them. The CDR3 region has the DNA TGTGCCTGGAGTTATTACGCTGAAGCTTTCTTT. Translation gives CAWSYYAEAFF.

The chain combines TRBV6-5 with TRBJ1-3; D is ambiguous. The ends were cut back, 6 bases at V and 3 bases at J, with 9 bases in the middle. The germline CDR1 and CDR2 sequences are MNHEY and SVGAGI. The CDR3 loop spans 13 amino acids. This chain's CDR3 is CASSFGLGNTIYF. The CDR3 DNA reads as TGTGCCAGCAGCTTCGGACTTGGAAACACCATATATTTT.

CDR3 sequence: CAWGGSTDTQYF. Written as DNA, the CDR3 is TGTGCCTGGGGGGGGAGCACAGATACGCAGTATTTT. This chain connects TRBV30 to TRBJ2-3, with D possibly matching TRBD2 (6 bases). Trimming pared 5 bases from V and 0 bases from J, leaving 6 bases between. This CDR3 region has 12 residues. Germline CDR1 GTSNPN, CDR2 SVGIG (reference sequence).

The CDR3 coding sequence is TGTGCCAGCAGACGCGTCCGGGCAGTGGGCTACGAGCAGTACTTC. This gives the protein CASRRVRAVGYEQYF. The V call is TRBV28, the J call TRBJ2-7; D unclear. Germline V lookup: CDR1 MDHEN, CDR2 SYDVKM. Trimming removed 6 bases from V and 3 bases from J, with 18 bases in between. CDR3 size: 15 residues.

J is TRBJ2-3 and V is TRBV7-2; unclear D gene. The CDR3 runs 14 residues. V dropped 5 bases and J dropped 2 bases, with 11 bases sitting between them. CDR1 SGHTA and CDR2 FQGNSA come from the germline V gene. In DNA form, the CDR3 reads TGTGCCAGCAGCGCACGGATAACCACAGATACGCAGTATTTT. Translation gives CASSARITTDTQYF.

This clone showed up just once. CDR3 coding DNA: TGTGCCAGCAGTTTTGTATCCAGGGACCCGGAGACCCAGTACTTC. This sequence encodes CASSFVSRDPETQYF. This chain uses TRBV27 with TRBJ2-5; D may be TRBD1 or TRBD2 (5 bases each). In germline, CDR1 is MNHEY, CDR2 SMNVEV (reference sequence). Trimming pared 3 bases from V and 5 bases from J, leaving 16 bases between. The CDR3 covers 15 residues.

The V and J genes are TRBV6-1 and TRBJ1-1; tentatively, D is TRBD1 (5 bases). V dropped 4 bases and J dropped 0 bases, with 15 bases sitting between them. Germline values: CDR1 MNHNS, CDR2 SASEGT. The CDR3 contains 16 residues. The CDR3 reads CASSAWGGTVNTEAFF. CDR3 DNA: TGTGCCAGCAGTGCCTGGGGCGGGACTGTGAACACTGAAGCTTTCTTT.

V usage is TRBV3-1 (or the pseudogene TRBV3-2) and J usage is TRBJ1-4; 11 nucleotides match TRBD1. Germline assignment: CDR1 LGHDT and CDR2 YNNKEL (reference sequence). CDR3 length equals 15 residues. The ends lost 3 bases at V and 7 bases at J; junction bases unmatched: 4. CDR3 protein: CASSQTGTGGEKLFF. As DNA, the CDR3 is TGTGCCAGCAGCCAGACCGGGACAGGGGGTGAAAAACTGTTTTTT.

The rearrangement links TRBV19 to TRBJ2-1, with D unclear. The CDR3 is 11 residues long. Trimming took off 11 bases at V and 8 bases at J, with 13 bases between the two ends. Germline CDR1 and CDR2: LNHDA and SQIVND (reference sequence). In DNA form, the CDR3 reads TGTGCCTGCCGCCTGGGGTATGAGCAGTTCTTC. Translation: CACRLGYEQFF.

The chain couples TRBV7-9 to TRBJ2-6; D remains unclear. The CDR3 covers 16 residues. V lost 7 bases and J lost 2, with 15 bases in between. Looked up from germline, CDR1 is SEHNR and CDR2 is FQNEAQ (reference sequence). CDR3 bases: TGTGCCAGCACCCTATATCAAGGGACTGGGGCCAACGTCCTGACTTTC. It yields the protein CASTLYQGTGANVLTF.

With regard to this clone: One end of the junction fails to match germline, which may point to a read error. The V gene is TRBV7-7, the J gene TRBJ2-1; 9 bases map to TRBD2. The CDR3 spans 15 residues. Per the germline V gene, CDR1 is SSHAT and CDR2 is FNYEAQ (reference sequence). This CDR3 is CASSPPGLAINEQFF. In DNA form, the CDR3 reads TGTGCTAGCAGCCCCCCGGGACTAGCCATCAATGAGCAGTTCTTC.

The genes are TRBV6-5 and TRBJ2-7, with D possibly being TRBD1 (6 bases). In germline, CDR1 is MNHEY, CDR2 SVGAGI. V lost 5 bases, J lost 2 bases, and 13 bases lay in between. This CDR3 contains 14 residues. CDR3 sequence reads: CASSIPGQPYEQYF. CDR3 DNA sequence: TGTGCCAGCAGTATACCGGGACAACCCTACGAGCAGTACTTC.

This sequence joins TRBV7-9 and TRBJ2-5, with D unclear. This CDR3 comprises 15 residues. Between the trimmed V and J ends, which lost 1 base and 4 bases, there was a span of 13 bases. The V gene's germline CDR1 is SEHNR and CDR2 FQNEAQ (reference sequence). The CDR3 sequence is CASSLGTGRRETQYF. As DNA, the CDR3 is TGTGCCAGCAGCTTAGGTACTGGGCGCAGAGAGACCCAGTACTTC.

The V gene is TRBV11-3, the J gene TRBJ1-1, with no clear D. V shed 1 base and J shed 11 bases, with 23 bases lying between them. Germline V gene data show CDR1 as SGHNT and CDR2 as YENEEA. CDR3 length: 16 amino acids. CDR3: CASSLGVKRALPRAFF. CDR3 DNA sequence: TGTGCCAGCAGCTTAGGGGTTAAGCGGGCCCTACCCCGGGCTTTCTTT.

This chain links TRBV5-1 with TRBJ1-3; D unclear. This CDR3 is built from 16 residues. Trimming cost V 0 bases and J 0 bases, with 10 bases left between them. The germline gives CDR1 SGHRS, CDR2 YFSETQ. Written as DNA, the CDR3 is TGCGCCAGCAGCTTGGGGGGTCACTCCTCTGGAAACACCATATATTTT. The encoded protein is CASSLGGHSSGNTIYF.

The V call is TRBV6-5, the J call TRBJ1-1, with D unclear. CDR1 and CDR2 (germline): MNHEY, SVGAGI. The CDR3 sequence is 14 residues long. V gave up 6 bases and J gave up 8 bases, with 19 bases separating them. This CDR3 reads CASSPLFSGGEAFF. The CDR3 DNA reads as TGTGCCAGCAGCCCACTCTTCAGCGGTGGGGAAGCTTTCTTT.

The chain is built from TRBV4-1 and TRBJ1-2, with no clear D. This CDR3 has 13 amino acids. Per germline, CDR1 MGHRA and CDR2 YSYEKL. The ends were cut back, 2 bases at V and 3 bases at J, with 7 bases in the middle. CDR3 sequence reads: CASSQLDYYGYTF. In DNA, the CDR3 is TGCGCCAGCAGCCAATTAGATTACTATGGCTACACCTTC.

The chain carries TRBV30 and TRBJ1-1; D is undetermined. This CDR3 has 13 amino acids. Germline assignment: CDR1 GTSNPN and CDR2 SVGIG (reference sequence). The germline V and J ends were trimmed by 0 bases and 5 bases, with 10 bases remaining between them. The DNA of the CDR3 is TGTGCCTGGAGTGTAATTTCAGGTACTGAAGCTTTCTTT. Residues: CAWSVISGTEAFF.

CDR3 region: CASSNNQPQHF. The CDR3 nucleotides are TGTGCCAGTAGTAACAATCAGCCCCAGCATTTT. The gene calls are TRBV19 and TRBJ1-5; D uncertain. Between the trimmed V and J ends, which lost 4 bases and 3 bases, there was a span of 1 base. Per the germline V gene, CDR1 is LNHDA and CDR2 is SQIVND (reference sequence). The CDR3 contains 11 residues.